This T cell receptor (beta chain) was profiled in a study of blood T cell repertoires in COVID-19. The V and J ends lost 5 bases and 0 bases, in that order; junction bases with no gene match: 10. Per the germline V gene, CDR1 is SGHVS and CDR2 is FQNEAQ. This CDR3 has 17 residues. Libraries were prepared by immunoSEQ multiplex PCR; TCRdb keeps only in-frame clonotypes and omits some of them. The sample lists 100,000 to 150,000 clones; about 82% were seen once. The origin of this receptor is a human donor in a cohort sampled during active COVID-19. The sequenced material came from peripheral blood. The gene calls are TRBV7-8 and TRBJ1-5, with 7 bases that match TRBD1. The CDR3: CASSLFSGTDSNQPQHF. For the CDR3, the DNA is TGTGCCAGCAGCCTTTTCTCCGGGACAGATAGCAATCAGCCCCAGCATTTT.